This T cell receptor (beta chain) was captured by sequencing in a study of blood T cells in healthy people across ages (dated by TCRdb to between 2015 and 2017). For the wider study: In model experiments, template switching captured about one uniquely barcoded TCR beta cDNA molecule for every two T cells. The study measured age-related changes in TCR beta repertoire diversity using deep sequencing normalized with unique cDNA molecular identifiers. The donors were divided into four age groups: young (average roughly 17 years), middle-aged (roughly 42), aged (about 62) and long-lived (around 87). Using the same blood draw, the study looked at two additional independent replicas of 1 million unique cDNA reads for two donors, one aged 18 to 30 and the other aged 80 or older. Points the paper makes about the study in general: As age increased, observed TCR beta diversity per million T cells dropped in a roughly linear way, and a significant reduction was already evident by age 40. Compared with the aged group, more naive CD4+ T cells, fewer expanded clones and increased TCR diversity were shown by the long-lived group, suggesting age selection. Because donor CMV infection status was unknown, age-related changes in expanded clonotypes were potentially confounded. Conclusive comparison of naive and antigen-experienced compartments was prevented by the profiling of bulk unsorted PBMCs. A strong correlation was found between observed TCR beta diversity and the percentage of naive T cells measured by flow cytometry. Estimates of total diversity from one million sequenced T cells were regarded as lower bounds and underestimates.

The CDR3 starts with the cysteine, ends with the phenylalanine, and has 15 residues. CDR3 DNA is the only sequence kept; it has 45 bases, read in frame from the first base. The germline V gene encodes CDR1 SEHNR and CDR2 FQNEAQ (reference sequence). The junction shows trimming of 4 bases on V and 5 bases on J, plus 15 bases between the germline ends. The method was 5' RACE. TCRdb lists the instrument as Illumina HiSeq 2500. The second PCR ran for about 7 to 11 cycles and used a J-beta primer mix along with a sample-barcoded 5' primer. A unique molecular identifier was introduced onto each TCR beta cDNA molecule by a template-switch 5' adaptor carrying 12 random nucleotides. At least 2.5 million CDR3-containing paired-end reads were obtained from each sample. First-strand cDNA was synthesized from all RNA with the Mint cDNA synthesis kit, primed by a TRBC-specific oligonucleotide. After uracil-DNA glycosylase treatment, a first 18-cycle PCR used universal primers M1SS and BC2_uni_R on all cDNA. The paper's data handling went like this. For normalization, 1 million high-quality reads, each with a distinct molecular identifier, were randomly selected from each sample. Reads with shared molecular identifiers were discarded instead of being binned into consensus sequences. CDR3 identification, clonotype clustering and error correction used MiTCR with a Q25 quality threshold and the strictest error-elimination algorithm. A nonparametric unseen species model using Euler transformation provided a lower-bound estimate of total TCR beta diversity. TCRdb trimmed public reads at Q25 via fastp, called clones via MiXCR and kept in-frame beta chains. Rows with a matching CDR3 protein are joined into one entry that keeps the most common DNA and genes. TCRdb, not the authors, supplied the V and J calls. Counted in this sample were more than 900,000 distinct CDR3 sequences; around 27% of them appeared once. Of the sample, 0.65% to 0.95% is held by the ten largest clones.

The donors were 40 or so Caucasian individuals from Russia, aged roughly 6 to 100 years, who were systemically healthy. Each donor gave approximately 9.3 milliliters of peripheral blood, collected into EDTA-treated Vacutainer tubes. Ficoll-Paque density-gradient centrifugation was used to isolate PBMCs, with at least 7 million obtained per sample. Total RNA was extracted from PBMCs with Trizol reagent, with at least 5 micrograms obtained per sample. Naive CD45RAhigh/CD27high T cell percentages were measured by flow cytometry on a PBMC aliquot from every donor. In its sample, this clonotype was seen a few times. Its antigen is unknown. No clone much larger than this one lies a single base away; base qualities are absent. The data also belong to a second study, concerning T cells of mothers and their children. As the second publication notes: Nine systemically healthy Caucasian individuals served as donors, namely three mothers together with their six children. cDNA synthesis used all of the extracted RNA, with around 1.4 ug of RNA in each 15 ul reaction. Sample barcodes and 2-4 random nucleotides were added via the M1S primer in the second PCR. Each mother yielded over 9.5 million TCR beta CDR3 reads and each child a few million reads. Thymic selection similarly shapes TCR recombination output in related and unrelated pairs, with minor effect from inherited differences. Related mother-child pairs always showed normalized repertoire overlap that was slightly higher than in unrelated mother-child pairs, though the difference was never significant. Persistent microchimeric T cell clones were not detected, at a sensitivity of about 90 clones per million clonotypes. Deep NGS was used in the study to compare the TCR beta repertoires of mothers and children and to look for features that separate related mother-child pairs from unrelated individuals. Mothers averaged roughly 40 +/- 4 years of age and children averaged approximately 11 +/- 4 years. After adapters were ligated using NEBNext reagents, the libraries underwent 100+100 nt paired-end sequencing on an Illumina HiSeq 2000. To prevent cross-contamination, the mother and child libraries were prepared a month apart and were sequenced in separate runs. For each donor, somewhere between roughly 450,000 and 2,100,000 distinct TCR beta clonotypes were identified. Naive TCR beta clonotypes were estimated from low-frequency clonotypes matched to each donor's FACS-determined naive share, without sorting.

The sample comprised blood. The clonotype originates from a girl aged 2 to 10 in good health. The chain uses TRBV7-9 and TRBJ1-5, with TRBD1 perhaps the D gene, on 6 matching bases. This receptor carries the CDR3 CASSSGQLRDQPQHF. The nucleotide sequence is TGTGCCAGCAGCTCCGGACAGTTACGGGATCAGCCCCAGCATTTT.